One and the same sample provided the 27 T cell receptor beta chains below, sequenced in a study of blood T cell repertoires in COVID-19. Sequenced by immunoSEQ multiplex PCR; TCRdb stores in-frame clones only, minus some. The table lists roughly 280,000 clones, around 86% of them singletons, with approximately 5.3% in the top ten. Sequences were obtained from peripheral blood. These receptors all come from a woman aged 55-70 years with COVID-19, enrolled during active disease.

The CDR3 loop reads CASSLPNEKLFF. The CDR3 DNA is TGTGCCAGCAGCCTTCCTAATGAAAAACTGTTTTTT. This rearrangement joins TRBV28 to TRBJ1-4; D not certain. CDR1 and CDR2 (germline): MDHEN, SYDVKM. Trimming stripped 6 bases from V and 3 bases from J, with 5 bases between. This CDR3 is 12 amino acids long.

V is TRBV5-1 and J is TRBJ1-5; D is ambiguous. V gave up 0 bases and J gave up 6 bases, with 16 bases separating them. This CDR3 has 16 residues. CDR1 SGHRS and CDR2 YFSETQ come from the germline V gene. The CDR3 is CASSLAKWMGGQPQHF. The CDR3 coding sequence is TGCGCCAGCAGCTTGGCCAAGTGGATGGGAGGTCAGCCCCAGCATTTT.

This rearrangement joins TRBV23-1 to TRBJ1-1; perhaps TRBD1 as D (5 bases). TRBV23-1 is identified as an open reading frame with a role that is uncertain. The CDR3 is 15 residues long. The V gene lost 0 bases and the J gene lost 4 bases, with 12 bases spanning the gap. CDR3 in DNA: TGCGCCAGCAGTCAATCGGGGGGAGGAGGCACTGAAGCTTTCTTT. Translating it yields CASSQSGGGGTEAFF.

This chain uses TRBV6-4 with TRBJ1-5; D uncertain. The CDR3 contains 12 residues. V lost 10 bases to trimming and J lost 3 bases, with 10 bases between them. The germline CDR1 and CDR2 sequences are MRHNA and SNTAGT. The CDR3 loop is CANRFSNQPQHF. The CDR3 DNA sequence: TGTGCCAACCGGTTCTCCAATCAGCCCCAGCATTTT.

The chain employs TRBV27 and TRBJ2-5; possibly TRBD2 for D (5 bases). Germline assignment: CDR1 MNHEY and CDR2 SMNVEV (reference sequence). The CDR3 totals 15 residues. Trimming removed 2 bases from V and 7 bases from J, with 17 bases in between. CDR3 in DNA: TGTGCCAGCAGTTTAAGGCCAAGCGGTTCGCGGACCCAGTACTTC. Amino acid sequence: CASSLRPSGSRTQYF.

This sequence joins TRBV12-5 and TRBJ2-1, with 13 positions matching TRBD2. Germline CDR1 is LGHNT and CDR2 is FRNRAP. Germline trimming cut 1 base from V and 2 bases from J; bases unmatched to any gene: 2. CDR3 size: 17 residues. The CDR3 here is CASGLAGTSGTYNEQFF. The DNA of the CDR3 is TGTGCTAGTGGTTTGGCAGGGACTAGCGGGACCTACAATGAGCAGTTCTTC.

This chain uses TRBV28 with TRBJ1-6; TRBD1 aligns across 7 bases. Germline V gives CDR1 MDHEN, CDR2 SYDVKM. V shed 7 bases and J 2 bases; nucleotides not matched to a gene: 8. CDR3 length: 16 residues. For the CDR3, the DNA is TGTGCCAGCACCCTCGGAGGGGGCCCCTATAATTCACCCCTCCACTTT. Translated: CASTLGGGPYNSPLHF.

The chain recombines TRBV7-2 with TRBJ1-5, with D unresolved. Germline-derived CDR1 and CDR2 are SGHTA and FQGNSA. The length of the CDR3 is 15 residues. The V gene lost 0 bases and the J gene lost 0 bases, with 6 bases spanning the gap. CDR3 amino acids: CASSLAQVSNQPQHF. In DNA, the CDR3 is TGTGCCAGCAGCTTAGCGCAGGTTAGCAATCAGCCCCAGCATTTT.

V and J are TRBV7-9 and TRBJ2-3; the match to TRBD2 covers 10 bases. Germline CDR1 and CDR2: SEHNR and FQNEAQ (reference sequence). V shed 1 base, J shed 0 bases, and the junction held 4 bases outside the gene matches. The CDR3 covers 17 residues. The CDR3 spells CASSLVLAGVSTDTQYF. In nucleotides, the CDR3 is TGTGCCAGCAGCTTAGTTCTAGCGGGAGTTAGCACAGATACGCAGTATTTT.

V gene TRBV5-4 combines with J gene TRBJ2-1; 8 nucleotides match TRBD2. Germline values: CDR1 SGHNT, CDR2 YYREEE (reference sequence). This CDR3 contains 16 residues. The trim removed 4 bases at V and 0 bases at J, leaving 6 bases unmatched. The CDR3 sequence is CASSPRSGDSYNEQFF. For the CDR3, the DNA is TGTGCCAGCAGCCCTCGTAGCGGGGACTCCTACAATGAGCAGTTCTTC.

The chain carries TRBV18 and TRBJ2-2, with 8 bases aligning to TRBD2. The CDR3 consists of 19 residues. CDR1 is KGHSH and CDR2 is LQKENI in the germline V gene. The junction had 11 bases not matched to a gene; V was cut back by 2 bases and J by 0 bases. The CDR3 is CASSPRRREGRANTGELFF. The CDR3, as DNA: TGTGCCAGCTCACCAAGACGTCGGGAGGGTAGGGCGAACACCGGGGAGCTGTTTTTT.

This chain connects TRBV24-1 to TRBJ1-2; TRBD1 agrees at 7 bases. After removal of 3 bases from V and 4 bases from J, the junction contained 7 bases not matched to a gene. The CDR3 has 15 residues. Germline V gene lookup returns CDR1 KGHDR and CDR2 SFDVKD. CDR3 amino acids: CATSDRDSPFYGYTF. The CDR3 DNA reads as TGTGCCACCAGTGATAGGGACAGTCCCTTCTATGGCTACACCTTC.

Here the CDR3 DNA reads TGCGCCAGCAGCTTGGAGGCAGGTCAAGAGACCCAGTACTTC. This gives the protein CASSLEAGQETQYF. V usage is TRBV5-1 and J usage is TRBJ2-5; D gene uncertain. The V end lost 0 bases, the J end lost 2 bases, and 8 bases lay between the germline ends. CDR1 and CDR2 from the germline V gene are SGHRS and YFSETQ. This CDR3 is 14 amino acids long.

The CDR3 loop reads CASRTDRVQHF. The CDR3 DNA follows: TGTGCCAGCAGAACAGACAGGGTCCAGCATTTT. V and J are TRBV28 and TRBJ1-5, with TRBD1 identical over 7 bases. The CDR3 loop spans 11 amino acids. Germline values: CDR1 MDHEN, CDR2 SYDVKM. Losses at the gene ends were 6 bases for V and 12 bases for J; bases not matched to a gene: 5.

This CDR3 is CSARAGLEQYF. DNA for the CDR3: TGCAGTGCTAGAGCCGGTTTAGAGCAGTACTTC. The chain recombines TRBV20-1 with TRBJ2-7; D gene unclear. This CDR3 has 11 residues. The germline V gene has CDR1 DFQATT and CDR2 SNEGSKA (reference sequence). Trimming shortened V by 1 base and J by 7 bases, and 8 bases separated the two germline ends.

The chain couples TRBV3-1 (or the pseudogene TRBV3-2) to TRBJ2-2; weak D call: TRBD1 (6 bases). V was cut by 5 bases and J by 4 bases, with 14 bases left in between. This CDR3 spans 15 amino acids. From germline, CDR1 is LGHDT and CDR2 YNNKEL (reference sequence). Written as DNA, the CDR3 is TGTGCCAGCAGCAAACAGGGTGGGGGCACCGGGGAGCTGTTTTTT. Residues: CASSKQGGGTGELFF.

The rearrangement joins TRBV7-2 to TRBJ2-3; 7 bases map to TRBD2. Germline V CDR1 and CDR2: SGHTA, FQGNSA. Unmatched junction bases numbered 10, after V lost 11 bases and J lost 8 bases. The CDR3 totals 12 residues. The CDR3 loop is CASGGEGGTQYF. CDR3 DNA: TGTGCCTCGGGCGGGGAGGGAGGTACGCAGTATTTT.

The rearrangement joins TRBV21-1 to TRBJ2-1; the D call in the table, TRBD2, was not verified against the DNA. TRBV21-1 counts as a pseudogene. The CDR3 is made up of 16 amino acids. This chain's CDR3 is CASSTTSAEPYNEQFF. CDR3 nucleotide sequence: TGTGCCAGCAGCACGACTAGCGCTGAGCCTTACAATGAGCAGTTCTTC.

V usage is TRBV28 and J usage is TRBJ1-2; 8 bases match TRBD1. The ends lost 1 base at V and 13 bases at J; junction bases unmatched: 8. The CDR3 totals 13 residues. Germline V CDR1 and CDR2: MDHEN, SYDVKM. CDR3 in DNA: TGTGCCAGCAGTTTATTGGACAGGGCCCTCGGCACCTTC. Residues: CASSLLDRALGTF.

The chain joins TRBV9 to TRBJ2-1, with no clear D. Trimming took off 0 bases at V and 5 bases at J, with 15 bases between the two ends. Germline lookup yields CDR1 SGDLS and CDR2 YYNGEE. The CDR3 is 16 residues long. CDR3 amino acids: CASSVEPFGWDNEQFF. CDR3 in DNA: TGTGCCAGCAGCGTAGAACCCTTCGGGTGGGACAATGAGCAGTTCTTC.

The gene calls are TRBV5-1 and TRBJ2-3, with a possible D match to TRBD1 (7 bases). Trimming left V 4 bases short and J 1 base short, with 10 bases between. The CDR3 runs 14 residues. Germline-derived CDR1 and CDR2 are SGHRS and YFSETQ. The DNA of the CDR3 is TGCGCCAGCAGCATCAGGGGGGGCACAGATACGCAGTATTTT. Translation: CASSIRGGTDTQYF.

The chain combines TRBV19 with TRBJ1-2, with D possibly TRBD1 on 5 matching bases. The germline V and J ends were trimmed by 6 bases and 6 bases, with 14 bases remaining between them. Looked up from germline, CDR1 is LNHDA and CDR2 is SQIVND (reference sequence). This CDR3 contains 13 residues. The CDR3 nucleotides are TGTGCCAGTAGAAATCAGGGAAGGCATGGCTACACCTTC. It yields the protein CASRNQGRHGYTF.

The chain carries TRBV6-6 and TRBJ2-1; the D gene is possibly TRBD1 (6 bases). The CDR3 runs 15 residues. The germline gives CDR1 MNHNY, CDR2 SVGAGI (reference sequence). V was pared by 8 bases and J by 6 bases, with 20 bases between. The CDR3 protein is CASAHREFRGNEQFF. CDR3 nucleotides: TGTGCCAGCGCACACAGGGAGTTCCGTGGCAATGAGCAGTTCTTC.

The chain has TRBV7-9 and TRBJ2-7; 7 bases are shared with TRBD1. In germline, CDR1 is SEHNR, CDR2 FQNEAQ (reference sequence). The CDR3 is made up of 16 amino acids. J was trimmed by 0 bases and V by 5 bases; bases with no gene match: 10. The CDR3 here is CASSPSRTGGSYEQYF. CDR3 DNA sequence: TGTGCCAGCAGCCCTTCCCGGACAGGTGGCTCCTACGAGCAGTACTTC.

This clone was counted only a few times. The chain combines TRBV7-9 with TRBJ1-4; weak D call: TRBD1 (5 bases). This CDR3 has 14 amino acids. V lost 5 bases and J lost 5, with 12 bases in between. From germline, CDR1 is SEHNR and CDR2 FQNEAQ (reference sequence). The CDR3 bases are TGTGCCAGCAGCCCGATAAGACAGAATGAAAAACTGTTTTTT. Translating gives CASSPIRQNEKLFF.

The rearrangement joins TRBV5-4 to TRBJ1-2, with 8 bases lining up with TRBD1. Trimming removed 2 bases from V and 8 bases from J; junction bases left unmatched: 23. This CDR3 spans 19 amino acids. Germline-derived CDR1 and CDR2 are SGHNT and YYREEE (reference sequence). The CDR3 here is CASSFGGTGGARRWAGYTF. The CDR3 region has the DNA TGTGCCAGCAGCTTTGGGGGCACAGGGGGAGCCCGGAGATGGGCCGGCTACACCTTC.

The V and J genes are TRBV28 and TRBJ2-1, with D hard to call. The CDR3 length is 15 residues. CDR1 and CDR2 from the germline V gene are MDHEN and SYDVKM. The V end was cut by 3 bases, the J end by 6 bases, with 15 bases between. Here the CDR3 DNA reads TGTGCCAGCAGTTTGCGGCTACAACCGCGCAATGAGCAGTTCTTC. Its protein is CASSLRLQPRNEQFF.